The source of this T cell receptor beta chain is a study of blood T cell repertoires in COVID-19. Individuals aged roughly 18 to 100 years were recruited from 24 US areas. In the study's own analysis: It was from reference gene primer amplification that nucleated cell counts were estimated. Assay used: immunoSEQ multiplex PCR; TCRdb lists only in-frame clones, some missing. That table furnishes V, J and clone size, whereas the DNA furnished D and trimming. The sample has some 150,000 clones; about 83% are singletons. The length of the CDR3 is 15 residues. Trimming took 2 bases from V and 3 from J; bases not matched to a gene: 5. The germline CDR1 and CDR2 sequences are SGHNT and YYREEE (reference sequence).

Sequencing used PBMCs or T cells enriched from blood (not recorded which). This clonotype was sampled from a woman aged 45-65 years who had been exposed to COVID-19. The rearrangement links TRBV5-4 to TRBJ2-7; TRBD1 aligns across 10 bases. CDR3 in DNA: TGTGCCAGCAGCTTATGGGACAGGGGTTTCTACGAGCAGTACTTC. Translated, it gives CASSLWDRGFYEQYF.